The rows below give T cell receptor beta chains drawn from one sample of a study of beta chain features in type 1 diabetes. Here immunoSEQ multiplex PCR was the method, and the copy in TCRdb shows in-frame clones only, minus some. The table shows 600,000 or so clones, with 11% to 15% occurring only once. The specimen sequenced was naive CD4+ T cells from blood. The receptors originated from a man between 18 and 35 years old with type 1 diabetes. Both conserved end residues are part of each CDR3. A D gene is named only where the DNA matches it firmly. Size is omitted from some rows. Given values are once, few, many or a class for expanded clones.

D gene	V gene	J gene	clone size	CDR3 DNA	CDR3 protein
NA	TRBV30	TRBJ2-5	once	TGTGCCTGGAGGACCGGGGCCGCGTCGCGAGAGACCCAGTACTTC	CAWRTGAASRETQYF
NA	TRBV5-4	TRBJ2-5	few	TGTGCCAGCAGCTTCGGAGGGATCGAGACCCAGTACTTC	CASSFGGIETQYF
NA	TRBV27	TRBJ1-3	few	TGTGCCAGCAGTTCTCAGGGGACCTCTGGAAACACCATATATTTT	CASSSQGTSGNTIYF
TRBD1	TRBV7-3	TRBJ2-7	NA	TGTGCCAGCAGCCCACGCCAGGGGGCGGGGTACGAGCAGTACTTC	CASSPRQGAGYEQYF
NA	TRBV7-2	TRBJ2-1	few	TGTGCCAGCAGCTTAGGGGGACAATACAATGAGCAGTTCTTC	CASSLGGQYNEQFF
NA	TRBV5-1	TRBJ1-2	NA	TGCGCCAGCAGCTCCCCTGGGGCCAGCGAGGTATTAACCTTC	CASSSPGASEVLTF
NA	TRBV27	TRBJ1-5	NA	TGTGCCAGCAGCCGCACCCCGTATAGCAATCAGCCCCAGCATTTT	CASSRTPYSNQPQHF
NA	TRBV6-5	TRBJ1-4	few	TGTGCCAGCAGTGCCCTACACGAGACGAGAGAAAAACTGTTTTTT	CASSALHETREKLFF
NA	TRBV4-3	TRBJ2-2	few	TGCGCCAGCAGCCAGGGGAGATCGGACACCGGGGAGCTGTTTTTT	CASSQGRSDTGELFF
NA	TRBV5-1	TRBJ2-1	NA	TGCGCCAGCAGCTTGTTGGGTGACTCCTACAATGAGCAGTTCTTC	CASSLLGDSYNEQFF
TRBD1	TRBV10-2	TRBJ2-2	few	TGCGCCAGCACGGGACAGGGGTTCACCGGGGAGCTGTTTTTT	CASTGQGFTGELFF
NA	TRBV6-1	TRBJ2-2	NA	TGTGCCAGCAGGATTCGTACAGGGTTCGAGCTGTTTTTT	CASRIRTGFELFF
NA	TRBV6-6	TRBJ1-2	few	TGTGCCAGCAGTCGGGACACCTATGGCTACACCTTC	CASSRDTYGYTF
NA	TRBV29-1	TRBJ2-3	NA	TGCAGCGCTCGCGGGTCCTTCGTGGATACGCAGTATTTT	CSARGSFVDTQYF
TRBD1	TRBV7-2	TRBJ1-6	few	TGTGCCAGCAGCTTGTCGAGGACAGGGGGATCACCCCTCCACTTT	CASSLSRTGGSPLHF
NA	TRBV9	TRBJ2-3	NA	TGTGCCAGCAGCGTAGAAGTGGGGGCAGATACGCAGTATTTT	CASSVEVGADTQYF
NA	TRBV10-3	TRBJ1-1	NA	TGTGCCATCGGGGGAATGGTGAACACTGAAGCTTTCTTT	CAIGGMVNTEAFF
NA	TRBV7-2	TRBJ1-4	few	TGTGCCAGCACCAAAAACCAGGGTGGGGGAGAAAAACTGTTTTTT	CASTKNQGGGEKLFF
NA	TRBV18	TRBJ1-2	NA	TGTGCCAGCTCACCAGGACAATCCCTAGCCTATGGCTACACCTTC	CASSPGQSLAYGYTF
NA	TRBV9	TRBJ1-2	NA	TGTGCCAGCAGCGTAGCTGTGGGATTGGATGGCTACACCTTC	CASSVAVGLDGYTF
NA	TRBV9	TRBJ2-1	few	TGTGCCAGCACCCTTGGGCAGGACAATGAGCAGTTCTTC	CASTLGQDNEQFF
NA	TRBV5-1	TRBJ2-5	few	TGCGCCAGCAGCTTGTTAGAGACCCAGTACTTC	CASSLLETQYF
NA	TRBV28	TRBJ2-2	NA	TGTGCCAGCAGAGGCCGGGTCGGCATAACGAACACCGGGGAGCTGTTTTTT	CASRGRVGITNTGELFF
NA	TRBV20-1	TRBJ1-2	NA	TGCAGTGCTTCCACAGGTGGCTACACCTTC	CSASTGGYTF
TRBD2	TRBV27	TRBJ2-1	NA	TGTGCCAGCAGTTTGGTGGGACTAGCGGGAGCCCCGGGGCAGTTCTTC	CASSLVGLAGAPGQFF
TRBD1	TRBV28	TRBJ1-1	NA	TGTGCCAGCAGTTCCGGGACAGCAGGTAGCACTGAAGCTTTCTTT	CASSSGTAGSTEAFF
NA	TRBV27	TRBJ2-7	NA	TGTGCCAGCAGTCCCCGGGACATCACCTCCTACGAGCAGTACTTC	CASSPRDITSYEQYF
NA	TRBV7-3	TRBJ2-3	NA	TGTGCCAGCAGCTTATTAGTTAGCCCCACAGATACGCAGTATTTT	CASSLLVSPTDTQYF
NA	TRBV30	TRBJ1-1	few	TGTGCCTGGAGGGCGACACTGAACACTGAAGCTTTCTTT	CAWRATLNTEAFF
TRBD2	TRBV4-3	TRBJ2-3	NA	TGCGCCAGCAGCCAAGATTTAACTAGCGGGGGTGATACGCAGTATTTT	CASSQDLTSGGDTQYF
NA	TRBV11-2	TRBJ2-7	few	TGTGCCAGCAGCGAGGTAGCTCAGGGTTACGAGCAGTACTTC	CASSEVAQGYEQYF
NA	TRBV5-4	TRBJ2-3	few	TGTGCCAGCAGCGTCCGTTTGGGGGACACAGATACGCAGTATTTT	CASSVRLGDTDTQYF
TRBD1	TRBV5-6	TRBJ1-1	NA	TGTGCCAGCAGCTTGGTGGACAGGCTGGGGACTGAAGCTTTCTTT	CASSLVDRLGTEAFF
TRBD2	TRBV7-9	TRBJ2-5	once	TGTGCCAGCAGCTTAGGAGGGCTAGCGGGAGCGCAAGAGACCCAGTACTTC	CASSLGGLAGAQETQYF
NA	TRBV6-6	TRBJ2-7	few	TGTGCCAGCAGCCCCGCGGGGTTCTCCTACGAGCAGTACTTC	CASSPAGFSYEQYF
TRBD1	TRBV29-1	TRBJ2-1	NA	TGCAGCGTGACAACAGGGGTCGCTTACAATGAGCAGTTCTTC	CSVTTGVAYNEQFF
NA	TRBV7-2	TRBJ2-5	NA	TGTGCCCAGGGGCGGGGCGCAGGGGAGACCCAGTACTTC	CAQGRGAGETQYF
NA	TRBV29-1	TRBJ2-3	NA	TGCAGCGGCAAAATCTACTCGGGGACCGATACGCAGTATTTT	CSGKIYSGTDTQYF
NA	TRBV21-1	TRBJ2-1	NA	TGTGCCAGCAACCCCTGGCGCGGGATGAGTAATGAGCAGTTCTTC	CASNPWRGMSNEQFF
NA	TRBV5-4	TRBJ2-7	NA	TGTGCCAGCAGCTTGGATCCGGGGGACTCCTACGAGCAGTACTTC	CASSLDPGDSYEQYF
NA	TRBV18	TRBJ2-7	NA	TGTGCCAGCTCTTCAACAGGGCCGGGCTCCTACGAGCAGTACTTC	CASSSTGPGSYEQYF
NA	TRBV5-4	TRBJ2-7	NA	TGTGCCAGCAGCCACCCCACTAGCAGGAACTACGAGCAGTACTTC	CASSHPTSRNYEQYF
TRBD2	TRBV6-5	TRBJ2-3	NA	TGTGCCAGCAGTCTATCGACGGGGGGGGATACGCAGTATTTT	CASSLSTGGDTQYF
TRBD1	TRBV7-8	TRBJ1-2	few	TGTGCCAGCAGCTTAGAGGGGGACAGGGTGATTACTAACACCTTC	CASSLEGDRVITNTF
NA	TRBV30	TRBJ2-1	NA	TGTGCCTGGACGCGGAGCCCCGGGACTGGGCCCAAGCAGTTCTTC	CAWTRSPGTGPKQFF
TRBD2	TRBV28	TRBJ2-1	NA	TGTGCCAGCGGGGAGATGATGGTAGCGGGGGGTCGCAATGAGCAGTTCTTC	CASGEMMVAGGRNEQFF
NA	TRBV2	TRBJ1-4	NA	TGTGCCAGCAGCGAGTTAAGCGCAGGGCGGCTACTGTTTTTT	CASSELSAGRLLFF
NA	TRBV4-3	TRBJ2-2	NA	TGCGCCAGCAGCTGGACAGAGACCGGGGAGCTGTTTTTT	CASSWTETGELFF
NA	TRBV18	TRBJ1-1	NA	TGTGCCAGCTCACCACTATTAGGCGAAGCTTTCTTT	CASSPLLGEAFF
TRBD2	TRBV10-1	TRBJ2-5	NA	TGCGCCAGCAGTGATGGGGGTAGCGGGAGTCCAGAGACCCAGTACTTC	CASSDGGSGSPETQYF